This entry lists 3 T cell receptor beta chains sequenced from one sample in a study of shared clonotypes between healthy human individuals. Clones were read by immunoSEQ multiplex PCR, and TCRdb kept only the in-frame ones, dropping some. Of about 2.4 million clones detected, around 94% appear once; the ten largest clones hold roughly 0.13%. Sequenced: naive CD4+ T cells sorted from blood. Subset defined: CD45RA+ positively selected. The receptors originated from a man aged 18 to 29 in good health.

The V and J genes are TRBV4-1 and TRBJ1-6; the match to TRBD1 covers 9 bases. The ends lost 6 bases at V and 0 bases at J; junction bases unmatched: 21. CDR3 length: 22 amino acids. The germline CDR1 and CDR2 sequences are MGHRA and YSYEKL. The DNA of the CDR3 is TGCGCCAGCAGAGAAGCCAAGACCGGGACAGGGTGGATTAGCTCCTATAATTCACCCCTCCACTTT. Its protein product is CASREAKTGTGWISSYNSPLHF.

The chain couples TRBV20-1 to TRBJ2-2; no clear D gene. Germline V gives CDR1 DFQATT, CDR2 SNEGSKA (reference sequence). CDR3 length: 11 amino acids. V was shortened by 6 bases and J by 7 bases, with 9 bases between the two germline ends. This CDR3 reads CSALLVGELFF. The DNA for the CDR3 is TGCAGTGCCTTATTGGTCGGGGAGCTGTTTTTT.

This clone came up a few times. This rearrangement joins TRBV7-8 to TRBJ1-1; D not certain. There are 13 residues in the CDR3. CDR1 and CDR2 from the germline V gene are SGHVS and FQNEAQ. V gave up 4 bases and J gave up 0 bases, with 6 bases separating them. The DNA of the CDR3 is TGTGCCAGCAGCTGGAGAATGAACACTGAAGCTTTCTTT. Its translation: CASSWRMNTEAFF.